This TCR beta chain was sequenced in a study of OX40 agonist ivuxolimab in advanced cancers. Study details: The mean age was roughly 60 years, ranging from roughly 23 to 90, with around four fifths of participants male.

Trimming took off 1 base at V and 2 bases at J, with 9 bases between the two ends. This CDR3 has 15 amino acids. Germline V gene data show CDR1 as SGHNT and CDR2 as YENEEA. The repertoire was sequenced with immunoSEQ multiplex PCR; TCRdb's copy has only in-frame clones and lacks some. The sample lists some 60,000 clones, about 80% occurring once. This TCR was sampled from an adult with an advanced solid tumor such as melanoma, head and neck, liver or kidney cancer. The gene calls are TRBV11-3 and TRBJ2-1; D is perhaps TRBD2 (7 bases). Sequences were derived from CD4+ or CD8+ T cells sorted from blood, sampled in a trial of the OX40 agonist ivuxolimab. In DNA, the CDR3 is TGTGCCAGCAGCTTAGTGGGGGGGCCCTACAATGAGCAGTTCTTC. Translation gives CASSLVGGPYNEQFF.